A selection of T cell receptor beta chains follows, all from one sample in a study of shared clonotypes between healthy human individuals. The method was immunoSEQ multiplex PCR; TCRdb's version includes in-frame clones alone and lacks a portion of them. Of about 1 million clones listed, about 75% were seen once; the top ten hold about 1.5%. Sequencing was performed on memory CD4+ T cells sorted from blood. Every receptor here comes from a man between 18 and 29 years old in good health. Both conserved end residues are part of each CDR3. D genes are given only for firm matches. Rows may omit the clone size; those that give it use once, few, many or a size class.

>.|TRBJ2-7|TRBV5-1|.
CASSFTTNRYEQYF
TGCGCCAGCAGCTTTACTACGAATCGGTACGAGCAGTACTTC
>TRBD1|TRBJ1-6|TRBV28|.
CASRGQVRGSPLHF
TGTGCCAGCAGGGGACAGGTCCGTGGTTCACCCCTCCACTTT
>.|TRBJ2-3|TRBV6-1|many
CASSDSKSTDTQYF
TGTGCCAGCAGTGACAGTAAGAGCACAGATACGCAGTATTTT
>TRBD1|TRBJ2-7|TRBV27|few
CASSLTGDRGTYEQYF
TGTGCCAGCAGTTTAACCGGGGACAGGGGCACCTACGAGCAGTACTTC
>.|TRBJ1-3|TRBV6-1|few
CASSEGSLPNTIYF
TGTGCCAGCAGTGAAGGGTCGCTTCCCAACACCATATATTTT
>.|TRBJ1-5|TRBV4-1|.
CASSQGFGQFNQPQHF
TGCGCCAGCAGCCAAGGATTCGGGCAGTTCAATCAGCCCCAGCATTTT
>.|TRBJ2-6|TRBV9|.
CASSPLGANVLTF
TGTGCCAGCAGTCCCCTCGGGGCCAACGTCCTGACTTTC
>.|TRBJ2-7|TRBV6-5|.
CASRSRGPYEQYF
TGTGCCAGCAGGTCCAGGGGACCCTACGAGCAGTACTTC
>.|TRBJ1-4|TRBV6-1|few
CASRESEKLFF
TGTGCCAGCAGAGAAAGCGAAAAACTGTTTTTT
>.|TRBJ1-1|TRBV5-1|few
CASSWTVNTEAFF
TGCGCCAGCAGCTGGACAGTGAACACTGAAGCTTTCTTT
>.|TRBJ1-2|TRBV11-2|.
CASSLEETGGYTF
TGTGCCAGCAGCTTAGAGGAGACGGGGGGCTACACCTTC
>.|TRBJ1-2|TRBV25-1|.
CASSDKGYGYTF
TGTGCCAGCAGTGACAAGGGTTATGGCTACACCTTC
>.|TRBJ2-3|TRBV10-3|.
CATGSTDTQYF
TGTGCCACGGGAAGCACAGATACGCAGTATTTT
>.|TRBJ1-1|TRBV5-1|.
CASSWGAVNTEAFF
TGCGCCAGCAGTTGGGGGGCGGTGAACACTGAAGCTTTCTTT
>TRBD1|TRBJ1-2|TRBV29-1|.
CSVWLVTGNNYGYTF
TGCAGCGTTTGGTTAGTGACAGGGAACAACTATGGCTACACCTTC
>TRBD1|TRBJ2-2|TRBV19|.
CASKDRGANTGELFF
TGTGCCAGTAAGGACAGGGGCGCGAACACCGGGGAGCTGTTTTTT
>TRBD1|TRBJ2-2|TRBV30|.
CAWSVRAGGGELFF
TGTGCCTGGAGTGTACGGGCAGGGGGCGGGGAGCTGTTTTTT
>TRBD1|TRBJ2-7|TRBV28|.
CASSSPRTGADEQYF
TGTGCCAGCAGTTCGCCTCGGACAGGGGCGGACGAGCAGTACTTC
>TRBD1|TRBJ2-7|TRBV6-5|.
CAAGTGGYEQYF
TGTGCCGCTGGGACAGGGGGCTACGAGCAGTACTTC
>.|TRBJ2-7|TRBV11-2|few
CASSSIRFSYEQYF
TGTGCCAGCAGCTCAATCCGGTTCTCCTACGAGCAGTACTTC
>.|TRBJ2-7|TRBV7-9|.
CASSLSPYEQYF
TGTGCCAGCAGCTTATCCCCCTACGAGCAGTACTTC
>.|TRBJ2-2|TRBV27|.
CASGFRGTGELFF
TGTGCCAGCGGCTTTAGGGGGACCGGGGAGCTGTTTTTT
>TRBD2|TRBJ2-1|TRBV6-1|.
CASSQNLAGEAEQFF
TGTGCCAGCAGTCAGAACCTAGCGGGAGAGGCTGAGCAGTTCTTC
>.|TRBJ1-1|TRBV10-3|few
CATKREGDYTEAFF
TGTGCCACCAAAAGGGAAGGGGATTACACTGAAGCTTTCTTT
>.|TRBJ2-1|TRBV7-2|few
CASSLDGGPGGSSYEQFF
TGTGCCAGCAGCTTAGATGGGGGGCCCGGCGGGAGTTCTTACGAGCAGTTCTTC
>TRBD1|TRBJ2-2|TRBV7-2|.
CASSFPGQGAKGGELFF
TGTGCCAGCAGCTTTCCGGGACAGGGGGCGAAAGGCGGGGAGCTGTTTTTT
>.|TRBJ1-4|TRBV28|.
CASSGGGSGEKLFF
TGTGCCAGCAGTGGAGGGGGTTCCGGTGAAAAACTGTTTTTT
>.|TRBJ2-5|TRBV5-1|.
CASSLGGGQETQYF
TGCGCCAGCAGCTTGGGAGGGGGTCAGGAGACCCAGTACTTC
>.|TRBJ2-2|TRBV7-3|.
CASSFEAGNTGELFF
TGTGCCAGCAGCTTCGAGGCGGGGAACACCGGGGAGCTGTTTTTT
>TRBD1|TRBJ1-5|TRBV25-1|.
CASSQAGGINQPQHF
TGTGCCAGCAGTCAAGCAGGGGGCATCAATCAGCCCCAGCATTTT
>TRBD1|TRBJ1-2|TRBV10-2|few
CASRDRGGPYGYTF
TGCGCCAGCAGGGACAGGGGAGGACCCTATGGCTACACCTTC
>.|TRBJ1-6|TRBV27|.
CASSYGMGYSYNSPLHF
TGTGCCAGCAGTTATGGCATGGGGTACTCCTATAATTCACCCCTCCACTTT
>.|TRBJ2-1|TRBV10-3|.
CAISEPRGHNEQFF
TGTGCCATCAGTGAGCCACGGGGGCACAATGAGCAGTTCTTC
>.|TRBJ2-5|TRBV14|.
CASSRDKRGETQYF
TGTGCCAGCAGCCGGGACAAGAGAGGGGAGACCCAGTACTTC
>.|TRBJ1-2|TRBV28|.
CASRKPQGLGSLIQGYTF
TGTGCCAGCAGAAAGCCACAGGGACTAGGGAGCCTTATACAAGGCTACACCTTC
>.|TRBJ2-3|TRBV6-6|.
CASSKPGTDTQYF
TGTGCCAGCAGTAAACCCGGCACAGATACGCAGTATTTT
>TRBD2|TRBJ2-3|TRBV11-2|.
CASSLTVGGGSDTQYF
TGTGCCAGCAGCTTAACGGTCGGCGGGGGGTCAGATACGCAGTATTTT
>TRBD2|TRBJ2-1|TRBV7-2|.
CASSLGPTSGLPVYNEQFF
TGTGCCAGCAGCTTAGGACCCACTAGCGGCCTTCCGGTCTACAATGAGCAGTTCTTC
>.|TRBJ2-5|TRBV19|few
CASSIKVRADQETQYF
TGTGCCAGTAGTATTAAGGTTCGGGCAGACCAAGAGACCCAGTACTTC
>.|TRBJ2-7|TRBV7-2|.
CASSRIPDADYEQYF
TGTGCCAGCAGCCGGATACCGGACGCAGACTACGAGCAGTACTTC
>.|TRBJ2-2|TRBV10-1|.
CASSAGRAPGELFF
TGCGCCAGCAGTGCCGGCAGGGCCCCCGGGGAGCTGTTTTTT
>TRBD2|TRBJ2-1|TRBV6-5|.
CASSSRGGGNEQFF
TGTGCCAGCAGTAGCCGGGGCGGGGGCAATGAGCAGTTCTTC
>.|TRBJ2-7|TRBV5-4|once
CASSLAQGNEQYF
TGTGCCAGCAGCTTGGCACAGGGTAATGAGCAGTACTTC
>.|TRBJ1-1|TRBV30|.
CAWSTGRASTSEAFF
TGTGCCTGGAGCACGGGGCGGGCATCGACCTCTGAAGCTTTCTTT
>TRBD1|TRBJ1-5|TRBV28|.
CASSPDRATNQPQHF
TGTGCCAGCAGTCCCGACAGGGCAACTAATCAGCCCCAGCATTTT
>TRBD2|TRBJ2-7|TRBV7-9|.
CASSPPSPGLAVYEQYF
TGTGCCAGCAGCCCTCCTTCTCCAGGACTAGCAGTTTACGAGCAGTACTTC
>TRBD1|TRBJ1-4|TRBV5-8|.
CASSLETGQKLFF
TGTGCCAGCAGCTTGGAGACAGGGCAAAAACTGTTTTTT
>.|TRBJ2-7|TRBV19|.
CASSIDGIASYEQYF
TGTGCCAGTAGTATAGACGGCATAGCCTCCTACGAGCAGTACTTC
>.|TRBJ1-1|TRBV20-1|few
CSAIRDKAFF
TGCAGTGCTATCCGGGACAAAGCTTTCTTT
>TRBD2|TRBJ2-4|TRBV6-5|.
CASSSPLAGEGIQYF
TGTGCCAGCAGTTCACCCCTAGCGGGGGAAGGCATTCAGTACTTC
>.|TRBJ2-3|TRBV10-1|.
CASSGRVTDTQYF
TGCGCCAGCAGTGGAAGAGTAACAGATACGCAGTATTTT
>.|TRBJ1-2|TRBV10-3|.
CAISEGNYGYTF
TGTGCCATCAGTGAGGGGAACTATGGCTACACCTTC
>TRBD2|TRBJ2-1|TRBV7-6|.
CASSLKGLAGSYNEQFF
TGTGCCAGCAGCCTTAAAGGACTAGCGGGATCCTACAATGAGCAGTTCTTC
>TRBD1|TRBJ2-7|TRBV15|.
CATSRGQGSYEQYF
TGTGCCACCAGCCGTGGACAGGGGTCCTACGAGCAGTACTTC
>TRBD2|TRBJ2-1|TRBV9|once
CASSVWRESSYNEQFF
TGTGCCAGCAGCGTCTGGCGGGAGAGCTCCTACAATGAGCAGTTCTTC
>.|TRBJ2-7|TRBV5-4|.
CASSAKYEQYF
TGTGCCAGCAGCGCAAAGTACGAGCAGTACTTC
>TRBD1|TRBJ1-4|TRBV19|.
CATRDRGATNEKLFF
TGTGCCACCCGGGACAGGGGCGCAACTAATGAAAAACTGTTTTTT
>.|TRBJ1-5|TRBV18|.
CASSPPGQRSNQPQHF
TGTGCCAGCTCACCACCGGGGCAGCGTAGCAATCAGCCCCAGCATTTT
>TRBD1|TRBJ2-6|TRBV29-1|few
CSVELGGRGANVLTF
TGCAGCGTTGAGTTAGGGGGCCGGGGGGCCAACGTCCTGACTTTC